This TCR beta chain came from a study of blood T cell repertoires in COVID-19. Study as a whole: Samples came from the United States, Italy and Spain, spanning acute and convalescent COVID-19. From T cells, B-cell-depleted T cells, or PBMCs came the material, which was cDNA or gDNA.

Germline V gene lookup returns CDR1 MGHRA and CDR2 YSYEKL. Trimming removed 4 bases from V and 6 bases from J, with 19 bases in between. This CDR3 has 16 amino acids. A Seattle source enrolled patients during active infection and followed them longitudinally. Per the original data handling: Amplification from reference gene primers served as the basis for estimated nucleated cell counts. This table comes from immunoSEQ multiplex PCR, and its TCRdb copy is limited to in-frame clones, with some not included. The V and J calls and clone size are taken from that table; D and trimming were inferred from the DNA. This sample has almost 350,000 clones, with around 90% found just once.

V and J are TRBV4-1 and TRBJ2-1; D may be TRBD2 (7 bases). Material: peripheral blood. The receptor was isolated from a woman between 55 and 75 years old with COVID-19, enrolled during active disease. CDR3 nucleotide sequence: TGCGCCAGCAGCCGACAAACGGTGGGGGGGGCCAATGAGCAGTTCTTC. Translated, it gives CASSRQTVGGANEQFF.